This is a list of T cell receptor beta chains from one sample in a study of shared clonotypes between healthy human individuals. Measured with immunoSEQ multiplex PCR; TCRdb has only the in-frame clones, and not every one. Seen here are 2 million to 2.5 million clones, over 85% observed once, and the top ten hold approximately 0.37%. The specimen sequenced was naive CD4+ T cells from PBMCs. The receptor set was obtained from a man aged 18 to 35 in good health. Some clones in this sample may be carry-over from other donors' samples. CDR3s include the opening cysteine and the closing phenylalanine or tryptophan. The D gene is left open where the match is weak. Clone size is stated in some rows and not others, as once, few, many or a class when expanded.

size	V	D	length	J	DNA	CDR3
.	TRBV9	.	16	TRBJ1-3	TGTGCCAGCAGCGTAGGGGCAGAGGGGTCTGGAAACACCATATATTTT	CASSVGAEGSGNTIYF
.	TRBV7-9	.	14	TRBJ2-1	TGTGCCAGCAGCTATAGGGACCCCCGGGGGGAGCAGTTCTTC	CASSYRDPRGEQFF
.	TRBV29-1	TRBD1	14	TRBJ2-1	TGCAGCGTTGCCCCCGGACAGGGTAGGGGTGAGCAGTTCTTC	CSVAPGQGRGEQFF
.	TRBV5-1	.	16	TRBJ2-2	TGCGCCAGCAGCTACCTGGCGGGGACAACCACCGGGGAGCTGTTTTTT	CASSYLAGTTTGELFF
.	TRBV6-1	TRBD1	17	TRBJ2-5	TGTGCCAGCAGTGAAGACGGCAGGGGGTACAAAAAAGAGACCCAGTACTTC	CASSEDGRGYKKETQYF
.	TRBV10-3	TRBD2	13	TRBJ2-1	TGTGCCAGCAAGCGGGAGGGCGGCGGCGAGCAGTTCTTC	CASKREGGGEQFF
.	TRBV25-1	.	14	TRBJ1-1	TGTGCCAGCAGTGAAAGGGGTGTGAGCACTGAAGCTTTCTTT	CASSERGVSTEAFF
.	TRBV9	.	15	TRBJ2-2	TGTGCCAGCAGCGGACGCGGGACGAGCGTCGGGGAGCTGTTTTTT	CASSGRGTSVGELFF
.	TRBV28	TRBD2	20	TRBJ2-1	TGTGCCAGCAGTTTTCCTGGGCTGGCGGCTAGCGGGGGCTCCTACAATGAGCAGTTCTTC	CASSFPGLAASGGSYNEQFF
.	TRBV5-6	TRBD2	18	TRBJ2-1	TGTGCCAGCAGCTTGACTAGCGAGAGGGCCTTGCGTATGCATGAGCAGTTCTTC	CASSLTSERALRMHEQFF
.	TRBV7-9	.	19	TRBJ2-4	TGTGCCAGCAGCTTAGCTATCAATAAGCAGGGACTAGCCAAAAACATTCAGTACTTC	CASSLAINKQGLAKNIQYF
.	TRBV7-3	.	14	TRBJ2-2	TGTGCCAGCAGCTTAGCAGCAGGCACCGGGGAGCTGTTTTTT	CASSLAAGTGELFF
.	TRBV5-1	TRBD1	15	TRBJ2-1	TGCGCCAGCAGCACCCCGGGACAGGGGGACAATGAGCAGTTCTTC	CASSTPGQGDNEQFF
.	TRBV19	.	15	TRBJ2-7	TGTGCCAGTAGTTTGATGACAGGCTTCTCCTACGAGCAGTACTTC	CASSLMTGFSYEQYF
.	TRBV12-5	.	13	TRBJ2-3	TGTGCTAGTGGGTCCACCGGCACAGATACGCAGTATTTT	CASGSTGTDTQYF
.	TRBV5-1	.	16	TRBJ2-1	TGCGCCAGCAGCTTGGCCGGGTCTAGCTCCTACAATGAGCAGTTCTTC	CASSLAGSSSYNEQFF
few	TRBV2	.	12	TRBJ1-4	TGTGCCAGCAGTGACCCGGTTGAAAAACTGTTTTTT	CASSDPVEKLFF
.	TRBV7-2	.	15	TRBJ1-4	TGTGCCAGCAGCTTAGGCCGCGGGTTTCAGGAAAAACTGTTTTTT	CASSLGRGFQEKLFF
.	TRBV5-6	.	15	TRBJ1-3	TGTGCCAGCAGCTCTAACAGGGTCGTCGGAAACACCATATATTTT	CASSSNRVVGNTIYF
.	TRBV7-2	.	13	TRBJ2-5	TGTGCCAGCAGCTCTTCCAGCGGAGAGACCCAGTACTTC	CASSSSSGETQYF
.	TRBV28	TRBD2	13	TRBJ2-1	TGTGCCAGCGCCTCGGGGGGGCCGAATGAGCAGTTCTTC	CASASGGPNEQFF
.	TRBV5-1	TRBD1	13	TRBJ1-2	TGCGCCAGCAGACAGGGGCCCTCGGTTACTTACACCTTC	CASRQGPSVTYTF
.	TRBV7-8	TRBD2	14	TRBJ2-3	TGTGCCAGCAGCCCGGGAACTAGCGGGGTAACGGGGTATTTT	CASSPGTSGVTGYF
.	TRBV4-1	.	14	TRBJ2-7	TGCGCCAGCAGTTACCCGGGGCGCACCTACGAGCAGTACTTC	CASSYPGRTYEQYF
.	TRBV27	TRBD2	17	TRBJ2-2	TGTGCCAGCAGTCCCGAGCGCAGGGCGGGAGGCGCCGGGGAGCTGTTTTTT	CASSPERRAGGAGELFF
.	TRBV5-1	TRBD2	16	TRBJ2-2	TGCGCCAGCAGCTTGGCCACGGGAGGGGCCAGTGGGGAGCTGTTTTTT	CASSLATGGASGELFF
.	TRBV6-1	.	13	TRBJ1-5	TGTGCCAGCATGGGGCTATACAATCAGCCCCAGCATTTT	CASMGLYNQPQHF
.	TRBV5-8	TRBD1	18	TRBJ2-6	TGTGCCAGCAGCTTGTGGACAGGGTTCAACTCTGGGGCCAACGTCCTGACTTTC	CASSLWTGFNSGANVLTF
.	TRBV2	.	12	TRBJ2-7	TGTGCCAGCAGTGACAGGGTGGGCGAGCAGTACTTC	CASSDRVGEQYF
.	TRBV29-1	TRBD2	15	TRBJ2-1	TGCAGCACACCCATTAAGCGGGGGCATTACAATGAGCAGTTCTTC	CSTPIKRGHYNEQFF
.	TRBV29-1	.	13	TRBJ1-4	TGCAGCGTTGTACTGGGGGCTAATGAAAAACTGTTTTTT	CSVVLGANEKLFF
.	TRBV18	.	14	TRBJ2-1	TGTGCCAGCTCACCCCTGGGGGGGGCCAATGAGCAGTTCTTC	CASSPLGGANEQFF
.	TRBV6-6	TRBD1	15	TRBJ1-4	TGTGCCAGCAGTCTAGACAGGGCTCCTAATGAAAAACTGTTTTTT	CASSLDRAPNEKLFF
.	TRBV7-3	.	14	TRBJ2-1	TGTGCCAGCAGCCCCCGGCTCCAGGGCTATGAGTGGTTCTTC	CASSPRLQGYEWFF
.	TRBV9	TRBD2	20	TRBJ2-3	TGTGCCAGCAGCGTTCAACCGCCGACTAGCGGGAGAGGGGGTGCAGATACGCAGTATTTT	CASSVQPPTSGRGGADTQYF